This T cell receptor beta chain was documented in a study of monozygotic twins with inflammatory bowel disease. Findings of the study overall: Patient repertoires may carry noise from differing immunosuppressive treatments. IBD-affected twins scored below their healthy co-twins in TCRbeta diversity (inverse Simpson).

Whole-blood RNA isolation (total RNA) proceeded without T cell sorting. The unique tags termed UMIs, each holding a 6-nucleotide sample barcode, were added by means of template switching. TCRdb reprocessed the 5' RACE reads; each CDR3 protein has one entry and no DNA is given. The record lists 160,000 or so distinct CDR3 sequences, of which the ten most abundant hold roughly 2.3%. CDR1 and CDR2 from the germline V gene are MGHRA and YSYEKL. The CDR3 is 15 residues long. For this clonotype: Its antigen remains unknown.

The chain employs TRBV4-1 and TRBJ2-1; checking the TCRdb D call of TRBD2 is not possible without DNA. This clonotype was sampled from a human donor with ulcerative colitis or Crohn's disease, or a healthy co-twin of an affected twin (not recorded which). The sample was blood. This CDR3 reads CASSQSSPESGRQFF.